These 3 T cell receptor beta chains were all obtained from the same sample, sequenced in a study of blood T cell repertoires in COVID-19. Assay used: immunoSEQ multiplex PCR; TCRdb lists only in-frame clones, some missing. The data hold about 200,000 clones, with approximately 90% observed a single time. Sequenced: peripheral blood. The receptors stem from a woman between 40 and 55 years old who had recovered from COVID-19.

The chain links TRBV28 to TRBJ2-7; possibly TRBD1 for D (8 bases). Trimming stripped 6 bases from V and 2 bases from J, with 14 bases between. This CDR3 comprises 14 residues. Germline CDR1 and CDR2: MDHEN and SYDVKM. This chain's CDR3 is CASRGGTGPYEQYF. Written as DNA, the CDR3 is TGTGCCAGCAGGGGGGGGACAGGTCCCTACGAGCAGTACTTC.

The V call is TRBV3-1 (or the pseudogene TRBV3-2), the J call TRBJ2-7, with TRBD2 matching over 8 bases. CDR1 and CDR2 from the germline V gene are LGHDT and YNNKEL (reference sequence). The CDR3 runs to 16 residues. V was pared by 4 bases and J by 6 bases, with 14 bases of the junction left unmatched. CDR3 DNA: TGTGCCAGCAGCCGCCTGAGGAGCGGGAGTTTTCGCGAGCAGTACTTC. Translating it yields CASSRLRSGSFREQYF.

The chain couples TRBV27 to TRBJ1-1, with unresolved D. Trimming pared 6 bases from V and 2 bases from J, leaving 10 bases between. The germline CDR1 and CDR2 sequences are MNHEY and SMNVEV (reference sequence). This CDR3 spans 13 amino acids. The CDR3 nucleotides read TGTGCCAGCAGGTTAGCGGGAAACACTGAAGCTTTCTTT. Translated, it gives CASRLAGNTEAFF.